These T cell receptor beta chains were read from a single sample in a study of siplizumab effects on memory and regulatory T cells. The repertoire was sequenced with immunoSEQ multiplex PCR; TCRdb's copy has only in-frame clones and lacks some. Seen here are more than 75,000 clones, around 95% observed once, and the top ten hold around 0.03%. The sample comprised naive CD4+ T cells sorted from blood. The receptors originated from a human donor in good health. Both conserved end residues are part of each CDR3. The order of the fields is D gene, clone size, J gene, V gene, CDR3 DNA, CDR3 protein. The D gene is left open where the match is weak. Expanded clones get a size class; other rows say once, few or many, or leave the size out.

. | . | TRBJ2-7 | TRBV2 | TGTGCCAGCACTAAGGACAACCACTCCTACGAGCAGTACTTC | CASTKDNHSYEQYF
. | . | TRBJ2-1 | TRBV6-1 | TGTGCCAGCAGTGATGGGACATATTTCAATGAGCAGTTCTTC | CASSDGTYFNEQFF
TRBD1 | . | TRBJ2-7 | TRBV11-1 | TGTGCCAGCAGGATAGGACAGGGCTACGAGCAGTACTTC | CASRIGQGYEQYF
. | . | TRBJ2-6 | TRBV4-3 | TGCGCCAGCAGCCAAGATCTAGGAACAGCTAGCTCTGGGGCCAACGTCCTGACTTTC | CASSQDLGTASSGANVLTF
. | . | TRBJ2-6 | TRBV13 | TGTGCCAGCAGCGAAGAAGCTGGGGCCAACGTCCTGACTTTC | CASSEEAGANVLTF
TRBD2 | . | TRBJ2-2 | TRBV5-4 | TGTGCCAGCAGCCAGACTAGCGGGGGCACCGGGGAGCTGTTTTTT | CASSQTSGGTGELFF
. | . | TRBJ1-6 | TRBV19 | TGTGCCAGTAGTATGATCCAGACAGCCATAAATTCACCCCTCCACTTT | CASSMIQTAINSPLHF
. | . | TRBJ1-2 | TRBV30 | TGTGCCTTAGGACAGAACTATGGCTACACCTTC | CALGQNYGYTF
. | . | TRBJ2-2 | TRBV30 | TGTGCCTGGAGCACTACCGGGGAGCTGTTTTTT | CAWSTTGELFF
TRBD1 | . | TRBJ1-5 | TRBV6-6 | TGTGCCAGCAGTTACGAAGACAGGGATAATCAGCCCCAGCATTTT | CASSYEDRDNQPQHF
. | . | TRBJ2-7 | TRBV29-1 | TGCAGCGTTGAGGGTGGGGGCGCAGGGTCCTACGAGCAGTACTTC | CSVEGGGAGSYEQYF
TRBD1 | . | TRBJ2-7 | TRBV19 | TGTGCCAGTAGTACTGGACAGGGGGCTACCTACGAGCAGTACTTC | CASSTGQGATYEQYF
. | . | TRBJ1-3 | TRBV12-5 | TGTGCTAGTGGTTCCCTCCCCGAAAACACCATATATTTT | CASGSLPENTIYF
. | . | TRBJ1-2 | TRBV12-5 | TGTGCTAGTGCTCTGACGGTCATGGGCTACACCTTC | CASALTVMGYTF
TRBD1 | . | TRBJ1-4 | TRBV4-3 | TGCGCCAGCAGCCATCGGACAGGGGGTGTTAATGAAAAACTGTTTTTT | CASSHRTGGVNEKLFF
. | . | TRBJ2-2 | TRBV2 | TGTGCCAGCAGAACAGGGATCGGGGAGCTGTTTTTT | CASRTGIGELFF
. | once | TRBJ2-5 | TRBV11-2 | TGTGCCAGCAGCCCGGTTGGGTGGCTGGGGACCCAGTACTTC | CASSPVGWLGTQYF
TRBD1 | . | TRBJ1-4 | TRBV4-1 | TGCGCCAGCAGCCAAGGACAGGGGAATAATGAAAAACTGTTTTTT | CASSQGQGNNEKLFF
. | . | TRBJ1-3 | TRBV7-2 | TGTGCCAGCAGCTTAGGGGGGGGCAGCTCTGGAAACACCATATATTTT | CASSLGGGSSGNTIYF
. | . | TRBJ1-2 | TRBV7-7 | TGTGCCAGCAGCTTCGCGGGACCTTTC | CASSFAGPF
. | . | TRBJ2-5 | TRBV6-6 | TGTGCCAGCAGTTCCACGGGGTCTGCCCAGTACTTC | CASSSTGSAQYF
. | . | TRBJ1-5 | TRBV18 | TGTGCCAGCTCACCTCAAAGGATACAGGGCAGCAATCAGCCCCAGCATTTT | CASSPQRIQGSNQPQHF
TRBD1 | . | TRBJ2-2 | TRBV6-5 | TGTGCCAGTCGACAGGGAGCCACCGGGGAGCTGTTTTTT | CASRQGATGELFF
TRBD2 | . | TRBJ2-2 | TRBV6-4 | TGTGCCAGCCGGTTAGCGGGGGAAACCGGGGAGCTGTTTTTT | CASRLAGETGELFF
. | . | TRBJ2-4 | TRBV20-1 | TGCAGTGCTAGAAGAAGGGGTCAGTACTTC | CSARRRGQYF
. | . | TRBJ2-7 | TRBV5-6 | TGTGCCAGCAGCTTGGGGGGACCCTACGAGCAGTACTTC | CASSLGGPYEQYF
. | . | TRBJ2-1 | TRBV18 | TGTGCCAGCTCACCGGTGGTGGCGGGGGCCGGGTTTGGGCAGTTCTTC | CASSPVVAGAGFGQFF
. | once | TRBJ2-2 | TRBV7-3 | TGTGCCAGCAGCTTATCACAGGGTTACACCGGGGAGCTGTTTTTT | CASSLSQGYTGELFF
. | . | TRBJ2-3 | TRBV7-3 | TGTGCCAGCAGCCTAAGTAGCACAGATACGCAGTATTTT | CASSLSSTDTQYF
TRBD1 | . | TRBJ1-5 | TRBV18 | TGTGCCAGCTCAGTCGTCAGTCCAGGGGGTCAGCCCCAGCATTTT | CASSVVSPGGQPQHF
. | . | TRBJ1-1 | TRBV7-9 | TGTGCCAGCAGCTTAGCGGTCGTACAAGACACTGAAGCTTTCTTT | CASSLAVVQDTEAFF
TRBD2 | . | TRBJ2-1 | TRBV5-1 | TGCGCCAGCACCCTAGCGGCCTCCTACAATGAGCAGTTCTTC | CASTLAASYNEQFF
. | . | TRBJ1-5 | TRBV19 | TGTGCCAGTAGTACGACAGCAAATAGCAATCAGCCCCAGCATTTT | CASSTTANSNQPQHF
TRBD1 | . | TRBJ1-1 | TRBV10-1 | TGCGCCAGCAGCCATGTCAGGGGGCGCTTGAACACTGAAGCTTTCTTT | CASSHVRGRLNTEAFF
. | . | TRBJ1-3 | TRBV7-9 | TGTGCCAGCAGCTTAGGGACAGTAGGCTCTGGAAACACCATATATTTT | CASSLGTVGSGNTIYF
. | . | TRBJ2-3 | TRBV7-9 | TGTGCCAGCAGCTTAACGGCTAGCACAGATACGCAGTATTTT | CASSLTASTDTQYF
. | . | TRBJ1-2 | TRBV28 | TGTGCCAGCAGCCCCCCCGCCACAACGGGACGCCCGTCTGGCTACACCTTC | CASSPPATTGRPSGYTF
TRBD2 | . | TRBJ2-7 | TRBV7-9 | TGTGCCAGCAGCACACGACTAGCGGGAGGTCTCTACGAGCAGTACTTC | CASSTRLAGGLYEQYF
. | . | TRBJ1-5 | TRBV19 | TGTGCCAGTAGTATCGACAGGAATAGGCAGCCCCAGCATTTT | CASSIDRNRQPQHF